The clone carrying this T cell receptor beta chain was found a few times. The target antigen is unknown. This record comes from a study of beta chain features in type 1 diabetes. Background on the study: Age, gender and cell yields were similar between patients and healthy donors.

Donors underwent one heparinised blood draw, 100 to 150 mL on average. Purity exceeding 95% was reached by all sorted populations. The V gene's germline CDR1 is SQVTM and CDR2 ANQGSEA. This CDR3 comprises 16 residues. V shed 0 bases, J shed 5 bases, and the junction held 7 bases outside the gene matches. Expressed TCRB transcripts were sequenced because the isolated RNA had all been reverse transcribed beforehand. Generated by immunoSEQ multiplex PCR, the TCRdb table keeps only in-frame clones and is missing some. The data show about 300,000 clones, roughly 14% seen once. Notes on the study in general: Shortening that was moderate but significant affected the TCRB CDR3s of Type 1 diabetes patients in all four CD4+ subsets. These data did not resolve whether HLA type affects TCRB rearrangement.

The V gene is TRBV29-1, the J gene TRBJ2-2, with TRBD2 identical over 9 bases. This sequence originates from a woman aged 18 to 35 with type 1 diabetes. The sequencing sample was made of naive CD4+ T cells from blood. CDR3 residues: CSVEEWGGRGTGELFF. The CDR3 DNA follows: TGCAGCGTTGAAGAATGGGGCGGGAGGGGGACCGGGGAGCTGTTTTTT.